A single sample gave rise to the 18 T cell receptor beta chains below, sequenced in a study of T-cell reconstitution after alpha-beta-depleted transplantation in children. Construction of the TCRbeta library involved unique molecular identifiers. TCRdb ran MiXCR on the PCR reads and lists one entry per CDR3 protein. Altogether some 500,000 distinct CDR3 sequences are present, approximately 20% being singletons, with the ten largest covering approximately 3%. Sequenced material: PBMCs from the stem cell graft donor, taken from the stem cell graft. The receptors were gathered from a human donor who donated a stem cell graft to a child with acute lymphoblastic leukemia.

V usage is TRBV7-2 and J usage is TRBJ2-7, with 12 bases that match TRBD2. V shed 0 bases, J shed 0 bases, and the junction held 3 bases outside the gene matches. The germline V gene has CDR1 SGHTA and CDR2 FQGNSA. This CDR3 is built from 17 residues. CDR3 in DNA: TGTGCCAGCAGCTTAGCGGCGACTAGCGGGAGCTCCTACGAGCAGTACTTC. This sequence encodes CASSLAATSGSSYEQYF.

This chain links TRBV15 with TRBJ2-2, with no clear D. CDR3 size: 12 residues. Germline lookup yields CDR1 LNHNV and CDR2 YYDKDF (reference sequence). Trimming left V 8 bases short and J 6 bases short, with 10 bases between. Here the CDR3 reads CATRWGAGELFF. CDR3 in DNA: TGTGCCACCCGCTGGGGTGCCGGGGAGCTGTTTTTT. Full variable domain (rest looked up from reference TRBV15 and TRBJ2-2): DAMVIQNPRYQVTQFGKPVTLSCSQTLNHNVMYWYQQKSSQAPKLLFHYYDKDFNNEADTPDNFQSRRPNTSFCFLDIRSPGLGDTAMYLCATRWGAGELFFGEGSRLTVL.

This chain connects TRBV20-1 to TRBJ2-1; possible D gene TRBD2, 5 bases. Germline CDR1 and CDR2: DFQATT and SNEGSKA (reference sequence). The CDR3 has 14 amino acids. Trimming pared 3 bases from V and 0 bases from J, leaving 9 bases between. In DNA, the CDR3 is TGCAGTGCTAGCCGAGGGAGCTCCTACAATGAGCAGTTCTTC. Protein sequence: CSASRGSSYNEQFF.

The CDR3 here is CASSKGTSGRSNTGELFF. In DNA form, the CDR3 reads TGCGCCAGCAGCAAAGGGACTAGCGGGAGGTCGAACACCGGGGAGCTGTTTTTT. The rearrangement joins TRBV5-1 to TRBJ2-2; TRBD2 matches at 15 bases. The germline V gene encodes CDR1 SGHRS and CDR2 YFSETQ. V was clipped by 4 bases and J by 0 bases; unmatched bases: 4. The CDR3 consists of 18 residues.

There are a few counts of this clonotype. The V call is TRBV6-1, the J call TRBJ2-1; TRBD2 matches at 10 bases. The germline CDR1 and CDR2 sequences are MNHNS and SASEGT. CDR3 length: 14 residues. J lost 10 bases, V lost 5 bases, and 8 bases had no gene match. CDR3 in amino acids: CASSPTISGREQFF. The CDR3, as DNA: TGTGCCAGCAGTCCCACGATTAGCGGGAGGGAGCAGTTCTTC.

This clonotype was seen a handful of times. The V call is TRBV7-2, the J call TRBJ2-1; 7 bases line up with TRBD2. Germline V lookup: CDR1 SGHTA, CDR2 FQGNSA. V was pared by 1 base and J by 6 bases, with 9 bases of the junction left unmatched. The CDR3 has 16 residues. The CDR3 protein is CASSLVGREYINEQFF. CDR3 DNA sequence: TGTGCCAGCAGCTTAGTGGGGCGGGAGTATATCAATGAGCAGTTCTTC.

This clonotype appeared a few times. The CDR3 DNA sequence: TGCGCCAGCAGCCTCTGGACAGGAGCGAACTACGAGCAGTACTTC. It is translated as CASSLWTGANYEQYF. The rearrangement uses TRBV5-1 and TRBJ2-7; TRBD1 matches 7 bases. Germline lookup yields CDR1 SGHRS and CDR2 YFSETQ. Trimming took 4 bases from V and 3 from J; bases not matched to a gene: 10. CDR3 length equals 15 residues.

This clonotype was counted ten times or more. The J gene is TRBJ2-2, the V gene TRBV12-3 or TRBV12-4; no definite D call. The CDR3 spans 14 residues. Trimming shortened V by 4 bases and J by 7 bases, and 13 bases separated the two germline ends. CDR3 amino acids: CASSYEHSYGELFF. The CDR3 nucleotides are TGTGCCAGCAGTTATGAGCATTCTTACGGGGAGCTGTTTTTT.

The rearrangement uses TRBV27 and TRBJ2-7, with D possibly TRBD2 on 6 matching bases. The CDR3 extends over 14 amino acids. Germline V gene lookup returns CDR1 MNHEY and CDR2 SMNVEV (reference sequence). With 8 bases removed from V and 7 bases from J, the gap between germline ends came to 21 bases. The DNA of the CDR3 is TGTGCCAGCGCTCCAAGGGCGGGGAGCGGAGAGCAGTACTTC. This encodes CASAPRAGSGEQYF.

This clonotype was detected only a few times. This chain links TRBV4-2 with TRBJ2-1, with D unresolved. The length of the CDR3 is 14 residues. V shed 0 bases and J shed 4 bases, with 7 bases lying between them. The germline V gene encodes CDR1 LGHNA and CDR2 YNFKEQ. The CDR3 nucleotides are TGTGCCAGCAGCCAAGAAGACGGATACAATGAGCAGTTCTTC. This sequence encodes CASSQEDGYNEQFF.

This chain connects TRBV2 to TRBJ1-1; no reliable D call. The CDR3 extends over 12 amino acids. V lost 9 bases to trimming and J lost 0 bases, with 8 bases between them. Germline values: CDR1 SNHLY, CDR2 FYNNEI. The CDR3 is CAREQMNTEAFF. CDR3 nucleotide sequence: TGTGCCAGGGAACAGATGAACACTGAAGCTTTCTTT.

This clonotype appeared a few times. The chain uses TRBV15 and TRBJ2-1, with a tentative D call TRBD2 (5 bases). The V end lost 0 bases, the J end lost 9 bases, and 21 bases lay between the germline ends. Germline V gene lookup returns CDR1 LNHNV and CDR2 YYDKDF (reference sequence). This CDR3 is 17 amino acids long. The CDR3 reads CATSRDSIFSSGIEQFF. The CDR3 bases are TGTGCCACCAGCAGAGATTCGATTTTCAGCTCGGGAATTGAGCAGTTCTTC.

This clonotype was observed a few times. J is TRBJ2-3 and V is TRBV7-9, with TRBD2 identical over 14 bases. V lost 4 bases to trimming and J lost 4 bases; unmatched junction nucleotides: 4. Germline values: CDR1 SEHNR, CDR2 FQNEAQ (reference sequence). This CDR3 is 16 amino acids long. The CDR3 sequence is CASSYGLAGGPDTQYF. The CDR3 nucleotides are TGTGCCAGCAGCTACGGACTAGCGGGAGGTCCAGATACGCAGTATTTT.

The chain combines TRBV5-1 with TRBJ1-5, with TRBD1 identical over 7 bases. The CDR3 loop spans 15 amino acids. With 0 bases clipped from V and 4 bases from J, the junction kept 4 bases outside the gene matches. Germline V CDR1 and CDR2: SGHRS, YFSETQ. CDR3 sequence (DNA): TGCGCCAGCAGCTTGGGGGGACAGCCAAATCAGCCCCAGCATTTT. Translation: CASSLGGQPNQPQHF.

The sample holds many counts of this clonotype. The CDR3: CSATAREHPYEQYF. The CDR3 region has the DNA TGCAGTGCTACCGCCCGGGAGCACCCCTACGAGCAGTACTTC. The V and J genes are TRBV20-1 and TRBJ2-7, with D possibly being TRBD2 (6 bases). This CDR3 spans 14 amino acids. V lost 4 bases and J 2 bases, leaving 15 bases between the germline ends. Germline CDR1 reads DFQATT; CDR2 reads SNEGSKA (reference sequence).

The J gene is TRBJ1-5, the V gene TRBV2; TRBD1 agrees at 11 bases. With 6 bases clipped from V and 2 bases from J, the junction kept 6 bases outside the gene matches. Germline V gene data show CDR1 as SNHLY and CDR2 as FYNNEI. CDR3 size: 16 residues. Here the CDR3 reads CASSGGQGGGNQPQHF. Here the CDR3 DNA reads TGTGCCAGCAGCGGGGGACAGGGGGGCGGCAATCAGCCCCAGCATTTT. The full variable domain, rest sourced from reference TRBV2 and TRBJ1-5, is EPEVTQTPSHQVTQMGQEVILRCVPISNHLYFYWYRQILGQKVEFLVSFYNNEISEKSEIFDDQFSVERPDGSNFTLKIRSTKLEDSAMYFCASSGGQGGGNQPQHFGDGTRLSIL.

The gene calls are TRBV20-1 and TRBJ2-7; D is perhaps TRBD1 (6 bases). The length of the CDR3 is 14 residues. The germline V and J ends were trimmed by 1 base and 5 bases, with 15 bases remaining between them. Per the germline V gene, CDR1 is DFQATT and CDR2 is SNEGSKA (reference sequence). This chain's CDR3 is CSARVAGAVDEQYF. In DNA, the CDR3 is TGCAGTGCTAGAGTAGCAGGGGCTGTGGACGAGCAGTACTTC.

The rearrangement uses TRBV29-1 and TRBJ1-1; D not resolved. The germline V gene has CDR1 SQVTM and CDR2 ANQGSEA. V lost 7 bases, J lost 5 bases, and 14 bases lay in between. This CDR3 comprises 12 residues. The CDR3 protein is CSAPIASTEAFF. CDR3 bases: TGCAGCGCCCCAATCGCATCAACTGAAGCTTTCTTT.